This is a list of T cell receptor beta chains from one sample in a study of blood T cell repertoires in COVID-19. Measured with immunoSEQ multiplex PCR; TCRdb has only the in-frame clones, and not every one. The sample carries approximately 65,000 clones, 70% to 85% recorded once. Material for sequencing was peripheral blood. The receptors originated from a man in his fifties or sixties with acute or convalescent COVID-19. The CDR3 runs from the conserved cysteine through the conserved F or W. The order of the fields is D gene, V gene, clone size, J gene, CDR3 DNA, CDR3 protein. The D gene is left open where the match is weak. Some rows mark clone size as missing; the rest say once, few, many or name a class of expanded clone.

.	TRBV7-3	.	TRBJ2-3	TGTGCCAGCAGCCCCTCCGGAGATACGCAGTATTTT	CASSPSGDTQYF
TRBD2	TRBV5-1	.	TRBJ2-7	TGCGCCAGCAGCTCGGGACTAGCCAGGGCCTACGAGCAGTACTTC	CASSSGLARAYEQYF
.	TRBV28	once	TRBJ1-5	TGTGCCATCTCCTTCGAGGGTGTTAGGTATAGCAATCAGCCCCAGCATTTT	CAISFEGVRYSNQPQHF
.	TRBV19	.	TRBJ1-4	TGTGCCAGTAGTATAGTGGGAAAAGGCGAGGGCGAAAAACTGTTTTTT	CASSIVGKGEGEKLFF
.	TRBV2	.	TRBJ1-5	TGTGCCAGCGCCGAAACAGGAAACAATCAGCCCCAGCATTTT	CASAETGNNQPQHF
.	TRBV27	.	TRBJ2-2	TGTGCCAGCAGCAAAACCTGGGGCGCCGGGGAGCTGTTTTTT	CASSKTWGAGELFF
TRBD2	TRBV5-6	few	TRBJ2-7	TGTGCCAGCAGTTACGGGACTAGCGGATACGAGCAGTACTTC	CASSYGTSGYEQYF
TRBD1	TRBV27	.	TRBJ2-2	TGTGCCACCCGGACAGGGGGGGACACCGGGGAGCTGTTTTTT	CATRTGGDTGELFF
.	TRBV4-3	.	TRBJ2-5	TGCGCCAGCAGCTACCAATCCGGGAGACAAGAGACCCAGTACTTC	CASSYQSGRQETQYF
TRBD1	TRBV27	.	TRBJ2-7	TGTGCCACCGGGTCAGGGGGTACCTACGAGCAGTACTTC	CATGSGGTYEQYF
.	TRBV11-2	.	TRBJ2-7	TGTGCCAGCAGCTTAGATGGGGCCTCCTACGAGCAGTACTTC	CASSLDGASYEQYF
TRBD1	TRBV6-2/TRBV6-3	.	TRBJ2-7	TGTGCCAGCAGTCGCGTGGACAGGGACTGGTACTTC	CASSRVDRDWYF
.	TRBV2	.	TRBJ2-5	TGTGCCACAGCACGGGATCTCCAGGAGACCCAGTACTTC	CATARDLQETQYF
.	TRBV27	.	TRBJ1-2	TGTGCCAGCAGTCCCATCCTGACAGTAGAGGGCTACACCTTC	CASSPILTVEGYTF
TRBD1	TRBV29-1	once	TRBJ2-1	TGCGTATTTGGGGACAGGGAAGGGCATGAGCAGTTCTTC	CVFGDREGHEQFF
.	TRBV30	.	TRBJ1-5	TGTGCCTGGAGTGTAACCGGTGAACAGCCCCAGCATTTT	CAWSVTGEQPQHF
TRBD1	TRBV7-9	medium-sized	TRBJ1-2	TGTGCCAGCAGCCTCACAGGGGAAGGCTACACCTTC	CASSLTGEGYTF
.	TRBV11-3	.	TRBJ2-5	TGTGCCAGCAGCTTAGAGAGATCAAAAGAGACCCAGTACTTC	CASSLERSKETQYF
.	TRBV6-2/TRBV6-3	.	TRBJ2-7	TGTGCCAGCAGTTACTCGAAAAGTACGGGGACTCCCGCCTACGAGCAGTACTTC	CASSYSKSTGTPAYEQYF
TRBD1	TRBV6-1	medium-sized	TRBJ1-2	TGTGCCAGCAGTGAAGCGGGACAGTATGGCTACACCTTC	CASSEAGQYGYTF
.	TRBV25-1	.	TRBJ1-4	TGTGCCAGCAGTGAATCCGGACTAAGGTTTGAAAAACTGTTTTTT	CASSESGLRFEKLFF
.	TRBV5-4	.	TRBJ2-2	TGTGCCAGCAGCTTAACGGTCGGGGAGCTGTTTTTT	CASSLTVGELFF
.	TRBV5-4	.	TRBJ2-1	TGTGCCAGCAGCCCCGACATCTCCAATGAGCAGTTCTTC	CASSPDISNEQFF
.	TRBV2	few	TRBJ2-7	TGTGCCAGCAGTTGGGGCCCCTACGAGCAGTACTTC	CASSWGPYEQYF
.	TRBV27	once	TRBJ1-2	TGTGCCAGCAGTTTGGGGAGAGGAGGCTATGGCTACACCTTC	CASSLGRGGYGYTF
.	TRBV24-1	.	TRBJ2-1	TGTGCCACCAGTGACACCCCTCGACTAGGCCCTGGCAATGAGCAGTTCTTC	CATSDTPRLGPGNEQFF
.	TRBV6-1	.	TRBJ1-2	TGTGCCAGCAGTGAGCAGACCATAGCACCCGTTGGCTACACCTTC	CASSEQTIAPVGYTF
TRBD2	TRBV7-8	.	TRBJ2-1	TGTGCCAGCAGCACACCGGGACTAGCGGAGCAGACCTATGAGCAGTTCTTC	CASSTPGLAEQTYEQFF
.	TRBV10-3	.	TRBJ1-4	TGTGCCACCGCGAATACCCGAAATGAAAAACTGTTTTTT	CATANTRNEKLFF
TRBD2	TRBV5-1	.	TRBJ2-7	TGCGCCAGCAGCTTGGGGACACTAGCGCGGGAGCACGAGCAGTACTTC	CASSLGTLAREHEQYF
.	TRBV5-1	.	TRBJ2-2	TGCGCCAGCAGCTTGGATATAGAACAGGAAAACACCGGGGAGCTGTTTTTT	CASSLDIEQENTGELFF
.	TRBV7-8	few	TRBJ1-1	TGTGCCAGCAGCTTATCGGCTAGGAGCCGCACTGAAGCTTTCTTT	CASSLSARSRTEAFF
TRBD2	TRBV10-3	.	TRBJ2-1	TGTGCCATCAGTGAGGTGGGACTAGCGCCGAACAATGAGCAGTTCTTC	CAISEVGLAPNNEQFF
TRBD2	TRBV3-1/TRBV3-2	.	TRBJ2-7	TGTGCCAGCAGCCTGGCGGGAGCTGTTCCGCGGGAGCAGTACTTC	CASSLAGAVPREQYF
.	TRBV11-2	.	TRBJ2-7	TGTGCCAGCAGCTTAGGCACTTCCTACGAGCAGTACTTC	CASSLGTSYEQYF
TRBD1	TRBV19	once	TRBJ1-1	TGTGCCAGTAGTCACGGCGGGACAGGGAGGGGGGAAGCTTTCTTT	CASSHGGTGRGEAFF
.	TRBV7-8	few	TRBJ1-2	TGTGCCAGCAGCTTAAGTGGCTCTGGCTACACCTTC	CASSLSGSGYTF
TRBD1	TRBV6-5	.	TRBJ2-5	TGTGCCAGCGGCAAAGACAGGGGGCGAGGGGAGACCCAGTACTTC	CASGKDRGRGETQYF
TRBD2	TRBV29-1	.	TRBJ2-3	TGCAGCGTTGCGGGACTAGCGGGACGGACAGATACGCAGTATTTT	CSVAGLAGRTDTQYF
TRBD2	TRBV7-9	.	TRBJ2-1	TGTGCCAGCAGCTTAGAGGCGGGAGGGAGCGAGCAGTTCTTC	CASSLEAGGSEQFF
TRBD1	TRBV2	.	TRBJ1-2	TGTGCCTGCGCACCCACAGGGGGTGGTGGCTACACCTTC	CACAPTGGGGYTF
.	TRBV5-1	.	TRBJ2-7	TGCGCCAGCAGCTCCAACGGCTACGAGCAGTACTTC	CASSSNGYEQYF
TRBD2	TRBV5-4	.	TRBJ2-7	TGTGCCAGCAGCCTAGCGGGAGGGGGGTACGAGCAGTACTTC	CASSLAGGGYEQYF
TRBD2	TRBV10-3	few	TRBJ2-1	TGTGCCACCAAAGAGAAAGAGTTGACTAGCGGGTACTACAATGAGCAGTTCTTC	CATKEKELTSGYYNEQFF
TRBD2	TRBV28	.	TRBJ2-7	TGTGCCAGCACCTCCCCAGCGGGGGCCTACGAGCAGTACTTC	CASTSPAGAYEQYF
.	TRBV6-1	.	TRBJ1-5	TGTGCCAGCAGTGAACAGGGCAATCAGCCCCAGCATTTT	CASSEQGNQPQHF
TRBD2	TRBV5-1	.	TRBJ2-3	TGCGCCAGCAGCCCCTCAAGCGGGGGAATAACGATCGAAGATACGCAGTATTTT	CASSPSSGGITIEDTQYF
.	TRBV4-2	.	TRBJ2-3	TGTGCCAGCAGCCAAGCGTTTGGCACAGATACGCAGTATTTT	CASSQAFGTDTQYF
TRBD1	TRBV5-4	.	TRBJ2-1	TGTGCCAGCAGCTCCGACAGGGGGCAATCCCGTTACAATGAGCAGTTCTTC	CASSSDRGQSRYNEQFF
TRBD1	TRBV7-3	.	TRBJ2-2	TGTGCCAGCAGCACGAGGACAGGGAACGGGGAGCTGTTTTTT	CASSTRTGNGELFF
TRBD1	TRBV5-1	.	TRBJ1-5	TGCGCCAGCAGCTTACGGCCGACAGGGGGCTTTCAGCCCCAGCATTTT	CASSLRPTGGFQPQHF